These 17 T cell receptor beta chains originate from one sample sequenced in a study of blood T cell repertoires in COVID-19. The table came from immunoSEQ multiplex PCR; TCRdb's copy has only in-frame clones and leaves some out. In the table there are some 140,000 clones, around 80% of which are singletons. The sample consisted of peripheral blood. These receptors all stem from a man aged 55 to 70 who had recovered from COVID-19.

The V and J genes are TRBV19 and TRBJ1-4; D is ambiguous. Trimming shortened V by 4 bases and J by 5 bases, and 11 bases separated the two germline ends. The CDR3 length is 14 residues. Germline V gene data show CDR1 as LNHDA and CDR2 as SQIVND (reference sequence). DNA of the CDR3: TGTGCCAGTAGTAAGTGGTCCGGGAATGAAAAACTGTTTTTT. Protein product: CASSKWSGNEKLFF.

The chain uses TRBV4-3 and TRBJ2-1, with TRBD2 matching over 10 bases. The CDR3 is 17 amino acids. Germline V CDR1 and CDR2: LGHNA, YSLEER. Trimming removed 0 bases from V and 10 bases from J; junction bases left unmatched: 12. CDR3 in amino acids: CASSQDSSGGARWEQFF. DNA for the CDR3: TGCGCCAGCAGCCAAGATAGCAGCGGGGGGGCGAGATGGGAGCAGTTCTTC.

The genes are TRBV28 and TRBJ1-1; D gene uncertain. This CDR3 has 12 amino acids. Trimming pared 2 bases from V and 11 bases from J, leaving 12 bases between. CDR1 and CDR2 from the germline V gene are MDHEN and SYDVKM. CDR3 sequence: CASSLEASGAFF. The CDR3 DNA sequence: TGTGCCAGCAGTTTAGAGGCCTCGGGGGCTTTCTTT. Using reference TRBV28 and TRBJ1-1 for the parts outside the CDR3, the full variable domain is DVKVTQSSRYLVKRTGEKVFLECVQDMDHENMFWYRQDPGLGLRLIYFSYDVKMKEKGDIPEGYSVSREKKERFSLILESASTNQTSMYLCASSLEASGAFFGQGTRLTVV.

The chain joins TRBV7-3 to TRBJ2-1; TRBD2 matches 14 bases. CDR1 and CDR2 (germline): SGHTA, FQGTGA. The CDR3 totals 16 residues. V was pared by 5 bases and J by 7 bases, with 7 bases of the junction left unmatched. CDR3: CASSRGLAGGLNEQFF. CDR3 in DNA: TGTGCCAGCAGCCGAGGACTAGCGGGGGGACTAAATGAGCAGTTCTTC.

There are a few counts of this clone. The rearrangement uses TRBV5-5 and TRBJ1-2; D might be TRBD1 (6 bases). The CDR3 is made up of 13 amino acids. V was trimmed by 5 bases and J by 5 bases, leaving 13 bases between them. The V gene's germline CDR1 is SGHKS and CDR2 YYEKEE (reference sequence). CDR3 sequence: CASRRTVSYGYTF. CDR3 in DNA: TGTGCCAGCAGGCGGACAGTCTCGTATGGCTACACCTTC.

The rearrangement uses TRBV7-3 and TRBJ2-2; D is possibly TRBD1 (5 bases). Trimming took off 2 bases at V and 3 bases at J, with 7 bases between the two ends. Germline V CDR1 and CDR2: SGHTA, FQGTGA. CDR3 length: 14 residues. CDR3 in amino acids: CASSLGAHTGELFF. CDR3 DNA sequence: TGTGCCAGCAGCTTAGGGGCCCACACCGGGGAGCTGTTTTTT. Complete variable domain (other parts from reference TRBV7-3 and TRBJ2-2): GAGVSQTPSNKVTEKGKYVELRCDPISGHTALYWYRQSLGQGPEFLIYFQGTGAADDSGLPNDRFFAVRPEGSVSTLKIQRTERGDSAVYLCASSLGAHTGELFFGEGSRLTVL.

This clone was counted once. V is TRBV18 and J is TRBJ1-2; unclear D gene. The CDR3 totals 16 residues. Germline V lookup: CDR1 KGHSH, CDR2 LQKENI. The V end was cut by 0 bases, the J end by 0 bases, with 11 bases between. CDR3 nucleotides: TGTGCCAGCTCACCACCCTACCAGGCAACTAACTATGGCTACACCTTC. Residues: CASSPPYQATNYGYTF.

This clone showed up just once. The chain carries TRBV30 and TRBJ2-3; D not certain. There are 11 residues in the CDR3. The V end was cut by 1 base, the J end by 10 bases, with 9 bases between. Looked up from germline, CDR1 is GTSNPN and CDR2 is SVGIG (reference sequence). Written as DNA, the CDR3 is TGTGCCTGGAGTGGGCGAGGAGCGCAGTATTTT. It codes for CAWSGRGAQYF.

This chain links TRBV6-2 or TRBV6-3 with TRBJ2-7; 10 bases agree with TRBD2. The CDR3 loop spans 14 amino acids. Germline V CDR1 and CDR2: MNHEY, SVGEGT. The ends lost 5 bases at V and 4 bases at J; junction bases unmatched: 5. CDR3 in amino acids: CASSKREGAYEQYF. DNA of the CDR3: TGTGCCAGCAGTAAGCGGGAGGGCGCGTACGAGCAGTACTTC.

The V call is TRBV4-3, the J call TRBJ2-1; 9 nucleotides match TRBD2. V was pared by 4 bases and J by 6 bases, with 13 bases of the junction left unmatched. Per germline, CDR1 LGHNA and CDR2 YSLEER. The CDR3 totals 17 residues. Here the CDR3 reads CASSPGTSLPRGNEQFF. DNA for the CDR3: TGCGCCAGCAGCCCCGGGACTAGCCTTCCGAGGGGCAATGAGCAGTTCTTC.

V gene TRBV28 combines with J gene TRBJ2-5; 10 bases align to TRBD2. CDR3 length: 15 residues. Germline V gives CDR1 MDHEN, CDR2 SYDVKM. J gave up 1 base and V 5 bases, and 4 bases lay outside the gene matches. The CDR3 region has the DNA TGTGCCAGCAGTCGGCCTAGCGGGGGCCAAGAGACCCAGTACTTC. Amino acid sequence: CASSRPSGGQETQYF. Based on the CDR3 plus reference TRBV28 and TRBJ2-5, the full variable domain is DVKVTQSSRYLVKRTGEKVFLECVQDMDHENMFWYRQDPGLGLRLIYFSYDVKMKEKGDIPEGYSVSREKKERFSLILESASTNQTSMYLCASSRPSGGQETQYFGPGTRLLVL.

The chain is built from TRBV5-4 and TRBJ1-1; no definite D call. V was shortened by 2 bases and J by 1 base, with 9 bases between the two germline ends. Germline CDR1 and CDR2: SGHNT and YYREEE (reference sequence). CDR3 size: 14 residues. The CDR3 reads CASSLNTRNTEAFF. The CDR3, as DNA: TGTGCCAGCAGCTTAAATACAAGGAACACTGAAGCTTTCTTT.

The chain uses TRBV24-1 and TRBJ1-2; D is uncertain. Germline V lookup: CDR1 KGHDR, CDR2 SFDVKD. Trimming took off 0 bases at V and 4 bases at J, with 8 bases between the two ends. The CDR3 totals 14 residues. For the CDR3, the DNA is TGTGCCACCAGTGATTTGGAGACGGGCTATGGCTACACCTTC. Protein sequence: CATSDLETGYGYTF.

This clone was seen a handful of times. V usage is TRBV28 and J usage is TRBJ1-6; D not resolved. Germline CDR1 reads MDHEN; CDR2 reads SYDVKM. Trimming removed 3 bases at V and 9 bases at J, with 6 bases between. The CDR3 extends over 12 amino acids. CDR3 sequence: CASSLVRSPLHF. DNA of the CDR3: TGTGCCAGCAGTTTGGTGCGTTCACCCCTCCACTTT.

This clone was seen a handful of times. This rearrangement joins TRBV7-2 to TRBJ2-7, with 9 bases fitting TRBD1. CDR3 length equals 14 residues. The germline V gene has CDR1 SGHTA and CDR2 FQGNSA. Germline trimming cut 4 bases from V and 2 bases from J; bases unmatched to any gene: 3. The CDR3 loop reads CASSYRGPPYEQYF. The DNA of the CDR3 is TGTGCCAGCAGCTACAGGGGGCCACCCTACGAGCAGTACTTC.

The CDR3 region has the DNA TGTGCCAGTAGTACGTCCGGGACAGGGCCCGAGCAGTACTTC. Translating gives CASSTSGTGPEQYF. The chain uses TRBV19 and TRBJ2-7, with 9 bases lining up with TRBD1. Germline-derived CDR1 and CDR2 are LNHDA and SQIVND (reference sequence). V lost 4 bases, J lost 6 bases, and 7 bases stayed unmatched. This CDR3 contains 14 residues. The entire variable domain, with the rest obtained from reference TRBV19 and TRBJ2-7, is as follows: DGGITQSPKYLFRKEGQNVTLSCEQNLNHDAMYWYRQDPGQGLRLIYYSQIVNDFQKGDIAEGYSVSREKKESFPLTVTSAQKNPTAFYLCASSTSGTGPEQYFGPGTRLTVT.

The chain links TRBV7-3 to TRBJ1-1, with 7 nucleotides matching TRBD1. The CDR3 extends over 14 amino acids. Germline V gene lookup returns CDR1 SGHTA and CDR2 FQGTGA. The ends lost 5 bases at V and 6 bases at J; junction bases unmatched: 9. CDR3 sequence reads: CASSPGTVGAEAFF. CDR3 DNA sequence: TGTGCCAGCAGCCCCGGGACAGTAGGGGCTGAAGCTTTCTTT.